The sequence of this T cell receptor beta chain was determined in a study of T-cell memory formation after mild COVID-19. As for the study in general: TCR clusters showed largely donor specificity. General study results and limits: Some responding clones appeared in pre-infection memory, suggesting cross-reactive memory joined. CD4+ bias marked clones expanding day 15 to 37, unlike balanced contracting clones.

Trimming took 6 bases from V and 0 from J, leaving 7 bases between them. CDR3 size: 13 residues. Libraries for TCRalpha and TCRbeta carried sample barcodes and unique molecular identifiers via 5'RACE. TCRdb itself ran the 5' RACE reads through MiXCR, one entry per CDR3 protein. The sample lists some 190,000 distinct CDR3 sequences; approximately 16% were seen once. Details on this clonotype: Its antigen is as yet unknown.

This TCR derives from an adult woman who had mild COVID-19 (a few samples of this study predate the infection). Cell type and time point are not known. Sequenced material: PBMCs or a T cell subset sorted from them (not recorded which). This sequence joins TRBV12-3 or TRBV12-4 and TRBJ2-3, with D uncertain. The CDR3 here is CASRRVSTDTQYF. The CDR3 coding sequence is TGTGCCAGCAGAAGGGTTAGCACAGATACGCAGTATTTT.